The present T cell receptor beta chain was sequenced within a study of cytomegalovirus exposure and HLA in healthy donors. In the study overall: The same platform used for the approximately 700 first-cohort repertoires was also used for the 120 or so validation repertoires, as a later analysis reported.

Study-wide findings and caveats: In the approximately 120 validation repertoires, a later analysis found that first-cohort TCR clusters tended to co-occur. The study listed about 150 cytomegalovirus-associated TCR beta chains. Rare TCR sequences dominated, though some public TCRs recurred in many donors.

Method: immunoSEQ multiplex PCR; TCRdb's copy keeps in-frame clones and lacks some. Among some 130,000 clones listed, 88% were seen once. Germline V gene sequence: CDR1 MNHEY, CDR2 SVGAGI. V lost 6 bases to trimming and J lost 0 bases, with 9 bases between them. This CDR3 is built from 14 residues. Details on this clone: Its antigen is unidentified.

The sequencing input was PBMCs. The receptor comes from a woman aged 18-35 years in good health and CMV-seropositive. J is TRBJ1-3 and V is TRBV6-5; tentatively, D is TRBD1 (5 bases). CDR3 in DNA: TGTGCCAGCAGGACAGACAACTCTGGAAACACCATATATTTT. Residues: CASRTDNSGNTIYF.